The sequence of this T cell receptor beta chain was determined in a study of neurological immune-mediated disorders. This clonotype was recorded a few times. As yet, its antigen is unknown. Synthesis of cDNA used 5'RACE (with 10-nucleotide random UMIs). TCRdb reanalysed the 5' RACE reads using MiXCR and keeps one entry per CDR3 protein. Here the sample spans approximately 50,000 distinct CDR3 sequences, roughly 3.5% being singletons. Findings and limits, study-wide: For the multiple sclerosis repertoire cluster, an association with any clinical or MRI feature was absent.

This CDR3 comprises 13 residues. V gave up 0 bases and J gave up 5 bases, with 8 bases separating them. Germline V gene sequence: CDR1 SGHDT, CDR2 YYEEEE. This receptor was identified in a man aged 25 to 40 with multiple sclerosis. This chain links TRBV5-6 with TRBJ1-1; D gene unclear. The sequenced material came from PBMCs. CDR3 bases: TGTGCCAGCAGCTTGGGTGCGAGGACTGAAGCTTTCTTT. Translating it yields CASSLGARTEAFF.